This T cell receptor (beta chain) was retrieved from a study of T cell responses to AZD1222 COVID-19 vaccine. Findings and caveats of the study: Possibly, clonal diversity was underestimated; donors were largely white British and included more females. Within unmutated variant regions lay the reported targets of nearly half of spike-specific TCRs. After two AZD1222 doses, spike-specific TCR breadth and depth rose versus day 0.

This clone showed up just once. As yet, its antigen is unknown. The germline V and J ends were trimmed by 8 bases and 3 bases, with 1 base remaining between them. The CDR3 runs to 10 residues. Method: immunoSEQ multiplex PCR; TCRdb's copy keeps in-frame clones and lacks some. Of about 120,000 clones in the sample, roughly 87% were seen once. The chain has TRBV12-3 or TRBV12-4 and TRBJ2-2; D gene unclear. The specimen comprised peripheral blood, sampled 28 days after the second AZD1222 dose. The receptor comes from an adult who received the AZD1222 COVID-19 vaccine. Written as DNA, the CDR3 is TGTGCCAGCTACACCGGGGAGCTGTTTTTT. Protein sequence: CASYTGELFF.